These 29 T cell receptor beta chains came from one sample sequenced in a study of T-cell memory formation after mild COVID-19. TCRdb called the 5' RACE reads again in MiXCR, with one record for every CDR3 protein. Of approximately 390,000 distinct CDR3 sequences listed, about a sixth are singletons. The sequenced material came from PBMCs or a T cell subset sorted from them (not recorded which). Receptors were obtained from a man younger than 35 who had mild COVID-19 (a few samples of this study predate the infection). Cell type and time point are not known.

This clonotype was counted a few times. The J gene is TRBJ1-1, the V gene TRBV5-1; 8 nucleotides match TRBD1. This CDR3 has 14 residues. Germline lookup yields CDR1 SGHRS and CDR2 YFSETQ. With 5 bases clipped from V and 5 bases from J, the junction kept 8 bases outside the gene matches. The CDR3 DNA sequence: TGCGCCAGCAGATTGCCGGGACAGGCGACTGAAGCTTTCTTT. Translated, it gives CASRLPGQATEAFF. Full variable domain (outside the CDR3, taken from reference TRBV5-1 and TRBJ1-1): KAGVTQTPRYLIKTRGQQVTLSCSPISGHRSVSWYQQTPGQGLQFLFEYFSETQRNKGNFPGRFSGRQFSNSRSEMNVSTLELGDSALYLCASRLPGQATEAFFGQGTRLTVV.

The V and J genes are TRBV4-1 and TRBJ1-5; weak D call: TRBD1 (6 bases). The germline V gene has CDR1 MGHRA and CDR2 YSYEKL. V dropped 8 bases and J dropped 6 bases, with 20 bases sitting between them. This CDR3 spans 15 amino acids. The CDR3 DNA sequence: TGCGCCAGCCGAGGGGGGACGGCAGAGGGTCAGCCCCAGCATTTT. This sequence encodes CASRGGTAEGQPQHF.

The chain is built from TRBV5-1 and TRBJ1-5, with D possibly TRBD1 on 5 matching bases. V lost 0 bases and J lost 5, with 12 bases in between. Looked up from germline, CDR1 is SGHRS and CDR2 is YFSETQ. This CDR3 has 15 residues. The CDR3 loop is CASSLASGWDQPQHF. DNA of the CDR3: TGCGCCAGCAGCTTGGCCTCAGGGTGGGATCAGCCCCAGCATTTT.

This clonotype appeared many times. The chain is built from TRBV7-9 and TRBJ2-3; D remains ambiguous. The V gene's germline CDR1 is SEHNR and CDR2 FQNEAQ (reference sequence). V was trimmed by 7 bases and J by 4 bases, leaving 6 bases between them. The length of the CDR3 is 11 residues. The CDR3 sequence: CASTPSDTQYF. Written as DNA, the CDR3 is TGTGCCAGCACCCCGTCAGATACGCAGTATTTT.

The chain joins TRBV3-1 to TRBJ1-4, with D perhaps TRBD1 (6 bases). CDR1 is LGHDT, CDR2 YNNKEL, per germline (reference sequence). The CDR3 sequence is 14 residues long. Trimming cost V 3 bases and J 8 bases, with 13 bases left between them. The CDR3, as DNA: TGTGCCAGCAGCCAGTCAGGGGCGAAAGAAAAACTGTTTTTT. It encodes CASSQSGAKEKLFF. Full variable domain (remainder filled in from reference TRBV3-1 and TRBJ1-4): DTAVSQTPKYLVTQMGNDKSIKCEQNLGHDTMYWYKQDSKKFLKIMFSYNNKELIINETVPNRFSPKSPDKAHLNLHINSLELGDSAVYFCASSQSGAKEKLFFGSGTQLSVL.

The chain joins TRBV20-1 to TRBJ2-3, with a tentative D call TRBD2 (6 bases). The germline gives CDR1 DFQATT, CDR2 SNEGSKA (reference sequence). The germline V and J ends were trimmed by 3 bases and 0 bases, with 10 bases remaining between them. This CDR3 contains 14 residues. This chain's CDR3 is CSASPLASTDTQYF. As DNA, the CDR3 is TGCAGTGCTAGTCCCCTAGCGAGCACAGATACGCAGTATTTT.

The chain uses TRBV18 and TRBJ2-2, with D unclear. This CDR3 is built from 15 residues. Germline V gene lookup returns CDR1 KGHSH and CDR2 LQKENI. V lost 3 bases to trimming and J lost 3 bases, with 11 bases between them. DNA of the CDR3: TGTGCCAGCTCACCTGCTGGATCCCACACCGGGGAGCTGTTTTTT. It yields the protein CASSPAGSHTGELFF.

The chain couples TRBV5-6 to TRBJ1-2; D is undetermined. The CDR3 is 13 amino acids. CDR1 SGHDT and CDR2 YYEEEE come from the germline V gene. V was clipped by 1 base and J by 0 bases, with 4 bases between them. CDR3 nucleotides: TGTGCCAGCAGCTTGCAAACTAACTATGGCTACACCTTC. Translated, it gives CASSLQTNYGYTF.

This clonotype was found a few times. This chain links TRBV9 with TRBJ2-7; 8 bases are shared with TRBD2. Trimming cost V 2 bases and J 1 base; bases outside gene matches: 5. CDR3 size: 15 residues. Germline V gene sequence: CDR1 SGDLS, CDR2 YYNGEE. CDR3 DNA: TGTGCCAGCAGCGTTTCTAGCGGGTTGTCCTACGAGCAGTACTTC. It specifies CASSVSSGLSYEQYF.

This clonotype appeared a few times. The chain has TRBV20-1 and TRBJ1-5; TRBD1 might be the D (6 bases). Germline V CDR1 and CDR2: DFQATT, SNEGSKA (reference sequence). Trimming pared 3 bases from V and 9 bases from J, leaving 15 bases between. The CDR3 has 13 residues. For the CDR3, the DNA is TGCAGTGCTAGGGGGACACCTGACTCGCCCCAGCATTTT. It translates to CSARGTPDSPQHF.

This chain connects TRBV19 to TRBJ2-5, with 8 nucleotides matching TRBD1. V lost 3 bases, J lost 3 bases, and 6 bases stayed unmatched. This CDR3 comprises 15 residues. Germline-derived CDR1 and CDR2 are LNHDA and SQIVND (reference sequence). The DNA for the CDR3 is TGTGCCAGTAGTATGGCTCCAGGGGGCGAAGAGACCCAGTACTTC. Translation: CASSMAPGGEETQYF.

This clonotype was counted only a few times. V and J are TRBV12-3 or TRBV12-4 and TRBJ2-1, with D perhaps TRBD2 (6 bases). This CDR3 comprises 15 residues. Trimming shortened V by 4 bases and J by 8 bases, and 18 bases separated the two germline ends. The CDR3 nucleotides are TGTGCCAGCAGTTCGGTATCCGGGGGAAGGGATGAGCAGTTCTTC. Its protein is CASSSVSGGRDEQFF.

This chain joins TRBV12-3 or TRBV12-4 and TRBJ2-3; TRBD1 agrees at 9 bases. The trim removed 5 bases at V and 4 bases at J, leaving 7 bases unmatched. The CDR3 loop spans 15 amino acids. CDR3 loop: CASSGGTGRADTQYF. The DNA for the CDR3 is TGTGCCAGCAGTGGCGGGACAGGGAGGGCAGATACGCAGTATTTT.

This clonotype was seen repeatedly, ten times or more. The chain recombines TRBV5-1 with TRBJ2-1; D not resolved. The germline V gene has CDR1 SGHRS and CDR2 YFSETQ. This CDR3 contains 13 residues. V shed 1 base and J shed 7 bases, with 9 bases lying between them. The CDR3 protein is CASSLLGINEQFF. DNA of the CDR3: TGCGCCAGCAGCTTGCTGGGGATTAATGAGCAGTTCTTC.

This sequence joins TRBV2 and TRBJ1-1; D possibly corresponds to TRBD1 (5 bases). Per the germline V gene, CDR1 is SNHLY and CDR2 is FYNNEI. Between the trimmed V and J ends, which lost 5 bases and 6 bases, there was a span of 13 bases. The CDR3 loop spans 13 amino acids. CDR3 sequence (DNA): TGTGCCAGCAGTTTCGGACATGTATCTGAAGCTTTCTTT. This gives the protein CASSFGHVSEAFF. Based on the CDR3 plus reference TRBV2 and TRBJ1-1, the full variable domain is EPEVTQTPSHQVTQMGQEVILRCVPISNHLYFYWYRQILGQKVEFLVSFYNNEISEKSEIFDDQFSVERPDGSNFTLKIRSTKLEDSAMYFCASSFGHVSEAFFGQGTRLTVV.

The rearrangement joins TRBV7-9 to TRBJ1-3; TRBD1 matches at 9 bases. This CDR3 is 15 amino acids long. With 5 bases clipped from V and 0 bases from J, the junction kept 2 bases outside the gene matches. The germline CDR1 and CDR2 sequences are SEHNR and FQNEAQ (reference sequence). The CDR3 DNA follows: TGTGCCAGCAGCGGACAGGGGCCCTCTGGAAACACCATATATTTT. This encodes CASSGQGPSGNTIYF.

This clonotype was seen at least ten times. This chain connects TRBV5-1 to TRBJ2-1; no firm D call. V was pared by 0 bases and J by 9 bases, with 10 bases between. Germline CDR1 and CDR2: SGHRS and YFSETQ. The CDR3 covers 13 residues. CDR3 DNA sequence: TGCGCCAGCAGCTTGGCCAAGGTCACTGAGCAGTTCTTC. This gives the protein CASSLAKVTEQFF.

In this sample, this clonotype turned up a few times. This chain connects TRBV5-1 to TRBJ1-3; tentatively, D is TRBD1 (6 bases). The V gene lost 3 bases and the J gene lost 1 base, with 14 bases spanning the gap. The CDR3 contains 16 residues. Per germline, CDR1 SGHRS and CDR2 YFSETQ. The CDR3 DNA reads as TGCGCCAGCAGCTCCAACAGGGCCGCATCTGGAAACACCATATATTTT. Translating it yields CASSSNRAASGNTIYF.

This clonotype has a handful of counts. The chain has TRBV6-5 and TRBJ1-4, with D possibly matching TRBD1 (6 bases). The CDR3 is made up of 16 amino acids. Trimming shortened V by 0 bases and J by 7 bases, and 15 bases separated the two germline ends. Germline V CDR1 and CDR2: MNHEY, SVGAGI. This CDR3 reads CASSYSFGGRGEKLFF. The CDR3 DNA follows: TGTGCCAGCAGTTACTCTTTTGGGGGCCGAGGTGAAAAACTGTTTTTT.

This chain connects TRBV12-3 or TRBV12-4 to TRBJ1-2; D perhaps matches TRBD1 (5 bases). The length of the CDR3 is 14 residues. Trimming cost V 8 bases and J 5 bases, with 18 bases left between them. This CDR3 is CASRTPGTLYGYTF. The CDR3 nucleotides read TGTGCCAGCCGAACCCCAGGGACTCTATATGGCTACACCTTC.

The chain couples TRBV28 to TRBJ1-1, with D unresolved. Trimming took 6 bases from V and 0 from J, leaving 14 bases between them. In germline, CDR1 is MDHEN, CDR2 SYDVKM. This CDR3 has 15 amino acids. CDR3 nucleotide sequence: TGTGCCAGCAGCCCGGAACTCGCGATGAACACTGAAGCTTTCTTT. Translating gives CASSPELAMNTEAFF.

This rearrangement joins TRBV20-1 to TRBJ2-7, with D hard to call. Trimming removed 4 bases at V and 3 bases at J, with 10 bases between. CDR1 and CDR2 from the germline V gene are DFQATT and SNEGSKA (reference sequence). The CDR3 has 12 residues. The CDR3 bases are TGCAGTGCTAAGGTGGAAAACTACGAGCAGTACTTC. Its protein product is CSAKVENYEQYF.

V gene TRBV20-1 combines with J gene TRBJ2-7; a possible D gene is TRBD2 (7 bases). Germline V lookup: CDR1 DFQATT, CDR2 SNEGSKA (reference sequence). This CDR3 is built from 12 residues. CDR3 sequence: CGLRGGAYEQYF. The DNA of the CDR3 is TGCGGCCTTCGCGGGGGCGCCTACGAGCAGTACTTC.

This clonotype has a count of ten or more. The rearrangement joins TRBV7-3 to TRBJ2-1; either TRBD1 or TRBD2 may fit D (5 bases each). Trimming stripped 1 base from V and 10 bases from J, with 17 bases between. The CDR3 contains 15 residues. CDR1 and CDR2 from the germline V gene are SGHTA and FQGTGA. The CDR3 here is CASSLSSGGWGEQFF. CDR3 sequence (DNA): TGTGCCAGCAGCTTAAGTAGTGGGGGTTGGGGCGAGCAGTTCTTC.

This clonotype occurred a few times. The chain has TRBV6-5 and TRBJ1-1; D is unresolved. V was pared by 0 bases and J by 3 bases, with 11 bases between. Germline V gives CDR1 MNHEY, CDR2 SVGAGI. The CDR3 spans 15 residues. DNA for the CDR3: TGTGCCAGCAGTTACTCGATATCCGGGCACACTGAAGCTTTCTTT. It encodes CASSYSISGHTEAFF.

This clonotype showed up just a few times. The rearrangement uses TRBV7-6 and TRBJ1-1; D not certain. CDR3 length equals 13 residues. The V end lost 5 bases, the J end lost 1 base, and 8 bases lay between the germline ends. Germline loops: CDR1 SGHVS, CDR2 FNYEAQ. CDR3 protein: CASSPRPNTEAFF. CDR3 coding DNA: TGTGCCAGCAGCCCCCGTCCGAACACTGAAGCTTTCTTT.

The chain employs TRBV12-3 or TRBV12-4 and TRBJ1-1, with D tentatively TRBD1 (5 bases). The V gene lost 6 bases and the J gene lost 1 base, with 15 bases spanning the gap. The CDR3 loop spans 15 amino acids. The CDR3 coding sequence is TGTGCCAGCAGATCCCGGACAAATTGGAACACTGAAGCTTTCTTT. Amino acid sequence: CASRSRTNWNTEAFF.

V and J are TRBV20-1 and TRBJ2-2; D unresolved. The ends were cut back, 4 bases at V and 5 bases at J, with 5 bases in the middle. The CDR3 is 11 residues long. Germline CDR1 and CDR2: DFQATT and SNEGSKA (reference sequence). The CDR3 region has the DNA TGCAGTGCTACTGAGACCGGGGAGCTGTTTTTT. Translation: CSATETGELFF.

At least ten counts were recorded for this clonotype. This rearrangement joins TRBV9 to TRBJ2-1; 9 bases map to TRBD1. Trimming cost V 3 bases and J 4 bases; bases outside gene matches: 5. The CDR3 consists of 15 residues. CDR1 is SGDLS and CDR2 is YYNGEE in the germline V gene. The CDR3 sequence: CASSGMGQGYNEQFF. The CDR3 bases are TGTGCCAGCAGCGGCATGGGACAGGGATACAATGAGCAGTTCTTC.